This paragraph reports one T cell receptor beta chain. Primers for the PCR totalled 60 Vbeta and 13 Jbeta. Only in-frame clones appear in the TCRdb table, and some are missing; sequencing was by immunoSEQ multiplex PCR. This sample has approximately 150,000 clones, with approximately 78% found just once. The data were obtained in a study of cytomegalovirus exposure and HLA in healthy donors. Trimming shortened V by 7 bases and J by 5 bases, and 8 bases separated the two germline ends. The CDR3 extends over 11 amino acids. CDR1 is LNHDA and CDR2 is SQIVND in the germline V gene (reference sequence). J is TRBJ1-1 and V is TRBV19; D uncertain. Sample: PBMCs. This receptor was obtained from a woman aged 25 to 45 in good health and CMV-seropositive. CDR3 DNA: TGTGCCAGTACCCTGAGGACTGAAGCTTTCTTT. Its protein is CASTLRTEAFF.